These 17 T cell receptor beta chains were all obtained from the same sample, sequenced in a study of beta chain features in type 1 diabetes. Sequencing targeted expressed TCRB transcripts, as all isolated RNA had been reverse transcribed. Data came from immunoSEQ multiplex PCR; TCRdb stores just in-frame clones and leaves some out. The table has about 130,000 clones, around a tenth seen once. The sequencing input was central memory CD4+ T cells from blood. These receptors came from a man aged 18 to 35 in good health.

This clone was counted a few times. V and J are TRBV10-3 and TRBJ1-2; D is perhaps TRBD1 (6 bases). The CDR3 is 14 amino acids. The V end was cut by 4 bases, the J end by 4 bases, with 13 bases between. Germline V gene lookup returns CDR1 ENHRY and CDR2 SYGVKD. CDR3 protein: CAISGDPRGYGYTF. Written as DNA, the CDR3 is TGTGCCATCAGTGGGGATCCCAGGGGCTATGGCTACACCTTC.

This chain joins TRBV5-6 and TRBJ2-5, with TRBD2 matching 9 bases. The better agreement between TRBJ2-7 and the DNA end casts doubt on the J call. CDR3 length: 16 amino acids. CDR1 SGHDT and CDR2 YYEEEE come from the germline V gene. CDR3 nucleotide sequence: TGTGCCAGCAGCTTAACCTCCGGGACTAGCCACTACGAGCAGTACTTC. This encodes CASSLTSGTSHYEQYF.

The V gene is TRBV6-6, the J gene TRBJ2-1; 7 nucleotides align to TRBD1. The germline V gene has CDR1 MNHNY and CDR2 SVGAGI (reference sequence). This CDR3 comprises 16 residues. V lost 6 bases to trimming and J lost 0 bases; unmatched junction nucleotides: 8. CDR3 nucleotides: TGTGCCAGCAGAAAGAGCCGGGACAGCTCCTACAATGAGCAGTTCTTC. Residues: CASRKSRDSSYNEQFF.

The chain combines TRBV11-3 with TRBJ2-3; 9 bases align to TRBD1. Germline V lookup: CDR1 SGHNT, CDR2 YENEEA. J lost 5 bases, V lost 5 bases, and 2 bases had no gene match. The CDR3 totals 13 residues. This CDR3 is CASSNRGRDTQYF. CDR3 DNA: TGTGCCAGCAGCAACAGGGGGCGAGATACGCAGTATTTT. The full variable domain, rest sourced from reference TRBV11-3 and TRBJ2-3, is EAGVVQSPRYKIIEKKQPVAFWCNPISGHNTLYWYLQNLGQGPELLIRYENEEAVDDSQLPKDRFSAERLKGVDSTLKIQPAELGDSAVYLCASSNRGRDTQYFGPGTRLTVL.

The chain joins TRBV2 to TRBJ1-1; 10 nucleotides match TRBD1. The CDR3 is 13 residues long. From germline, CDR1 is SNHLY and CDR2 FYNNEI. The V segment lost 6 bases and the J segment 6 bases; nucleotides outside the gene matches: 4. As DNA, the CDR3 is TGTGCCAGCAGCGGACAGGGGGGCCCTGAAGCTTTCTTT. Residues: CASSGQGGPEAFF.

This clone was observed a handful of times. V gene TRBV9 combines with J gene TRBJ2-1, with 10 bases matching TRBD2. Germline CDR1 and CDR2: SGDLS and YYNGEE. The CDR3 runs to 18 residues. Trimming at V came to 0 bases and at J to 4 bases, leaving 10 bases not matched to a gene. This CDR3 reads CASSVASPSGGVYNEQFF. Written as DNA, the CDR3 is TGTGCCAGCAGCGTAGCCTCTCCTAGCGGGGGAGTATACAATGAGCAGTTCTTC. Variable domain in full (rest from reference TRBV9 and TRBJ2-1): DSGVTQTPKHLITATGQRVTLRCSPRSGDLSVYWYQQSLDQGLQFLIQYYNGEERAKGNILERFSAQQFPDLHSELNLSSLELGDSALYFCASSVASPSGGVYNEQFFGPGTRLTVL.

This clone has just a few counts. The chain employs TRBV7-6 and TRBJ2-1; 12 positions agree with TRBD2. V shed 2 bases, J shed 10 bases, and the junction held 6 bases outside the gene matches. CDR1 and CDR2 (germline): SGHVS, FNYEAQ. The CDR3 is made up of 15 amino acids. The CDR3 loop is CASSLPSGGAWEQFF. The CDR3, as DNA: TGTGCCAGCAGCTTACCTAGCGGGGGGGCCTGGGAGCAGTTCTTC. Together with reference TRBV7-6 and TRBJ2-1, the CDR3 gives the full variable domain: GAGVSQSPRYKVTKRGQDVALRCDPISGHVSLYWYRQALGQGPEFLTYFNYEAQQDKSGLPNDRFSAERPEGSISTLTIQRTEQRDSAMYRCASSLPSGGAWEQFFGPGTRLTVL.

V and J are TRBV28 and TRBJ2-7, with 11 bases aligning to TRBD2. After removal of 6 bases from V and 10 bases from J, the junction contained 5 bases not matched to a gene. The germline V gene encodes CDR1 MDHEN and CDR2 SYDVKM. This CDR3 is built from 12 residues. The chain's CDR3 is CASSLLAGEQYF. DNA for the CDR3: TGTGCCAGCAGCCTACTAGCGGGGGAACAGTACTTC. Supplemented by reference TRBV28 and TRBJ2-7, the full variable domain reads DVKVTQSSRYLVKRTGEKVFLECVQDMDHENMFWYRQDPGLGLRLIYFSYDVKMKEKGDIPEGYSVSREKKERFSLILESASTNQTSMYLCASSLLAGEQYFGPGTRLTVT.

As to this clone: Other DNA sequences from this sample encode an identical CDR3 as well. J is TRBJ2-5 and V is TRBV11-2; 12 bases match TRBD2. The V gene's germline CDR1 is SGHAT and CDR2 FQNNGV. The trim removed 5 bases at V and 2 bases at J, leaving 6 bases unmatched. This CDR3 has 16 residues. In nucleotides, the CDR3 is TGTGCCAGCAGCCCGGGACTAGCGGGTCGACAAGAGACCCAGTACTTC. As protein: CASSPGLAGRQETQYF.

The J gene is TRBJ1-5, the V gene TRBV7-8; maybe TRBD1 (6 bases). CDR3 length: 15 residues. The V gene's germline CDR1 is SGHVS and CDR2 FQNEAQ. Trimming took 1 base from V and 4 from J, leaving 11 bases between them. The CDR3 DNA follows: TGTGCCAGCAGCTTAGGTTGGGGGCTAAATCAGCCCCAGCATTTT. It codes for CASSLGWGLNQPQHF.

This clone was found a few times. This CDR3 is CASSPYRYNEQFF. The CDR3 DNA follows: TGTGCCAGCAGCCCCTATCGGTACAATGAGCAGTTCTTC. The gene calls are TRBV7-2 and TRBJ2-1; no definite D call. The germline V gene has CDR1 SGHTA and CDR2 FQGNSA. The CDR3 runs to 13 residues. V was cut by 5 bases and J by 4 bases, with 9 bases left in between.

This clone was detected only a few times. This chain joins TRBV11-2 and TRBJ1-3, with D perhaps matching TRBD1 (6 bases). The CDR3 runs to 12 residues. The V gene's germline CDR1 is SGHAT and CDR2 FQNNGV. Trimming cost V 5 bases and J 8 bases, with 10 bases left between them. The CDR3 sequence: CASSVRGYTIYF. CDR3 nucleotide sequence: TGTGCCAGCAGCGTCAGGGGTTACACCATATATTTT.

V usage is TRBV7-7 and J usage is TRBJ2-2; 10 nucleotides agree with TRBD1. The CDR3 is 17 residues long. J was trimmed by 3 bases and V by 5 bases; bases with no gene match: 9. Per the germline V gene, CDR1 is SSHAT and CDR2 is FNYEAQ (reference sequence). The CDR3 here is CASSPADRGRDTGELFF. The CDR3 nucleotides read TGTGCCAGCAGCCCCGCCGACAGGGGGCGAGACACCGGGGAGCTGTTTTTT.

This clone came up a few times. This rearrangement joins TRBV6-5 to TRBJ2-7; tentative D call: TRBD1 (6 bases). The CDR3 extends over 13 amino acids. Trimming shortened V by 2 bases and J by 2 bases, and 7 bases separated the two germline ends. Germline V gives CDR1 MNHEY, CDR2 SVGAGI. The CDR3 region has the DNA TGTGCCAGCAGTTACAGGACAGCCTACGAGCAGTACTTC. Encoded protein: CASSYRTAYEQYF.

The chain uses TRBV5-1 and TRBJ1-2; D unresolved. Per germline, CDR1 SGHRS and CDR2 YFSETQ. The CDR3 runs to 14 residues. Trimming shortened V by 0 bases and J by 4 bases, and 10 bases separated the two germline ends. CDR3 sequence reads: CASSLAEGSYGYTF. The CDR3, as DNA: TGCGCCAGCAGCTTGGCCGAAGGGAGCTATGGCTACACCTTC.

The chain's CDR3 is CASRELAGSAGELFF. The CDR3 coding sequence is TGCGCCAGCAGGGAATTGGCAGGGTCTGCCGGGGAGCTGTTTTTT. The V and J genes are TRBV5-1 and TRBJ2-2; D might be TRBD1 (5 bases). Germline assignment: CDR1 SGHRS and CDR2 YFSETQ. V shed 5 bases and J shed 6 bases, with 17 bases lying between them. This CDR3 region has 15 residues.

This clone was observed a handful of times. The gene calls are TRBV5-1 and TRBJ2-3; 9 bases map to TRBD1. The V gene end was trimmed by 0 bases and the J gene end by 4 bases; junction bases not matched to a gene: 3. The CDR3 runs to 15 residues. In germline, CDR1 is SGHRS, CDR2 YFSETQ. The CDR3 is CASSLGDREADTQYF. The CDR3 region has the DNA TGCGCCAGCAGCTTGGGGGACAGGGAGGCAGATACGCAGTATTTT.